The rows below give T cell receptor beta chains drawn from one sample of a study of T cell responses to AZD1222 COVID-19 vaccine. Here immunoSEQ multiplex PCR was the method, and the copy in TCRdb shows in-frame clones only, minus some. Of under 35,000 clones listed, approximately 90% are singletons. The material sequenced was peripheral blood, taken 28 days after the second AZD1222 dose. Receptor source: an adult who received the AZD1222 COVID-19 vaccine. Both conserved end residues are part of each CDR3. The order of the fields is CDR3 protein, CDR3 DNA, D gene, clone size, V gene, J gene. A D gene is named only where the DNA matches it firmly. Only part of the rows carry a size: once, few, many, or a class if the clone is expanded.

CDR3 protein: CASSFPIDTTGGVSPLHF; CDR3 DNA: TGTGCCAGCAGCTTCCCGATCGATACGACAGGGGGCGTGTCACCCCTCCACTTT; D gene: TRBD1; clone size: once; V gene: TRBV5-4; J gene: TRBJ1-6
CDR3 protein: CASASRTGNNIQYF; CDR3 DNA: TGTGCCAGCGCTAGCAGGACAGGGAACAACATTCAGTACTTC; D gene: TRBD1; clone size: -; V gene: TRBV2; J gene: TRBJ2-4
CDR3 protein: CASSPAAPTDTQYF; CDR3 DNA: TGTGCCAGCAGTCCGGCAGCCCCCACAGATACGCAGTATTTT; D gene: -; clone size: -; V gene: TRBV25-1; J gene: TRBJ2-3
CDR3 protein: CAWRTQPNTEAFF; CDR3 DNA: TGTGCCTGGAGAACTCAACCGAACACTGAAGCTTTCTTT; D gene: -; clone size: -; V gene: TRBV30; J gene: TRBJ1-1
CDR3 protein: CASSPTTGVHYEQYF; CDR3 DNA: TGCGCCAGCAGCCCAACAACAGGGGTTCATTACGAGCAGTACTTC; D gene: TRBD1; clone size: -; V gene: TRBV5-1; J gene: TRBJ2-7
CDR3 protein: CASSVARTRETQYF; CDR3 DNA: TGTGCCAGCAGCGTCGCGAGGACTAGGGAGACCCAGTACTTC; D gene: TRBD2; clone size: -; V gene: TRBV7-2; J gene: TRBJ2-5
CDR3 protein: CASSQAGTSSYEQYF; CDR3 DNA: TGTGCCAGCAGCCAAGCCGGGACTAGCTCCTACGAGCAGTACTTC; D gene: TRBD2; clone size: -; V gene: TRBV6-5; J gene: TRBJ2-7
CDR3 protein: CSARESMAAFF; CDR3 DNA: TGCAGTGCTAGAGAGAGTATGGCGGCTTTCTTT; D gene: -; clone size: -; V gene: TRBV20-1; J gene: TRBJ1-1
CDR3 protein: CASSLYAENMNTEAFF; CDR3 DNA: TGTGCCAGCAGCTTATACGCGGAGAACATGAACACTGAAGCTTTCTTT; D gene: -; clone size: -; V gene: TRBV7-6; J gene: TRBJ1-1
CDR3 protein: CASGEGSGTEAFF; CDR3 DNA: TGTGCCAGCGGCGAGGGCTCAGGCACTGAAGCTTTCTTT; D gene: -; clone size: -; V gene: TRBV3-1/TRBV3-2; J gene: TRBJ1-1
CDR3 protein: CASSLRVGNQPQHF; CDR3 DNA: TGTGCCAGCAGTCTAAGGGTAGGCAATCAGCCCCAGCATTTT; D gene: -; clone size: -; V gene: TRBV5-5; J gene: TRBJ1-5
CDR3 protein: CASTPGQLYEQYF; CDR3 DNA: TGTGCCAGCACCCCGGGACAGCTCTACGAGCAGTACTTC; D gene: TRBD1; clone size: -; V gene: TRBV6-5; J gene: TRBJ2-7
CDR3 protein: CASSFQGSGGYTF; CDR3 DNA: TGCGCCAGCAGCTTTCAGGGTTCGGGCGGCTACACCTTC; D gene: -; clone size: -; V gene: TRBV5-1; J gene: TRBJ1-2
CDR3 protein: CASSQERFSNYGYTF; CDR3 DNA: TGCGCCAGCAGCCAAGAACGGTTTTCCAACTATGGCTACACCTTC; D gene: -; clone size: -; V gene: TRBV4-3; J gene: TRBJ1-2
CDR3 protein: CASSPWTGGGNQPQHF; CDR3 DNA: TGTGCCAGCTCACCATGGACAGGGGGAGGCAATCAGCCCCAGCATTTT; D gene: TRBD1; clone size: few; V gene: TRBV18; J gene: TRBJ1-5
CDR3 protein: CASSSYLMNTEAFF; CDR3 DNA: TGTGCCAGCAGTTCTTATCTGATGAACACTGAAGCTTTCTTT; D gene: -; clone size: -; V gene: TRBV5-6; J gene: TRBJ1-1
CDR3 protein: CATRHGTGGPNEQFF; CDR3 DNA: TGTGCCACCCGTCATGGGACAGGGGGCCCCAATGAGCAGTTCTTC; D gene: TRBD1; clone size: -; V gene: TRBV15; J gene: TRBJ2-1
CDR3 protein: CASSLSPQGTEAFF; CDR3 DNA: TGTGCCAGCTCACTTTCGCCCCAGGGCACTGAAGCTTTCTTT; D gene: -; clone size: -; V gene: TRBV18; J gene: TRBJ1-1
CDR3 protein: CASSPNPGSYNEQFF; CDR3 DNA: TGCGCCAGCAGCCCCAACCCGGGCTCCTACAATGAGCAGTTCTTC; D gene: -; clone size: -; V gene: TRBV5-1; J gene: TRBJ2-1
CDR3 protein: CASSRYRGRTELFF; CDR3 DNA: TGTGCCAGCAGTAGGTACAGGGGACGTACGGAGCTGTTTTTT; D gene: TRBD1; clone size: once; V gene: TRBV6-5; J gene: TRBJ2-2
CDR3 protein: CASSLAGIPTGELFF; CDR3 DNA: TGTGCCAGCAGCTTAGCCGGGATCCCCACCGGGGAGCTGTTTTTT; D gene: -; clone size: once; V gene: TRBV7-6; J gene: TRBJ2-2
CDR3 protein: CASSPQGGNSPLHF; CDR3 DNA: TGTGCCAGCAGTCCGCAGGGAGGTAATTCACCCCTCCACTTT; D gene: -; clone size: -; V gene: TRBV6-5; J gene: TRBJ1-6
CDR3 protein: CASSYSFQGATGELFF; CDR3 DNA: TGTGCCAGCAGTTACTCTTTCCAGGGGGCGACCGGGGAGCTGTTTTTT; D gene: TRBD1; clone size: -; V gene: TRBV6-5; J gene: TRBJ2-2